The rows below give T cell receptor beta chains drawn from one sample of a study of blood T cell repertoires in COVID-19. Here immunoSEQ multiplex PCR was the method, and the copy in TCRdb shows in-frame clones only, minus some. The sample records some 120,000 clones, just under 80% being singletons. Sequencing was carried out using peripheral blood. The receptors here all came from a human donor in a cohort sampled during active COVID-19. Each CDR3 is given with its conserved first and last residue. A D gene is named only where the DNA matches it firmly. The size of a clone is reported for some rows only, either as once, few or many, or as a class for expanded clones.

cdr3_aa: CASSLQAGGPKELFF
cdr3_nt: TGTGCCAGCAGCTTACAAGCGGGGGGGCCGAAGGAGCTGTTTTTT
v_call: TRBV7-2
d_call: TRBD2
j_call: TRBJ2-2
clone_size: .

cdr3_aa: CSVDGATNEKLFF
cdr3_nt: TGCAGCGTTGACGGTGCAACTAATGAAAAACTGTTTTTT
v_call: TRBV29-1
d_call: .
j_call: TRBJ1-4
clone_size: .

cdr3_aa: CASSPSASYEQYF
cdr3_nt: TGTGCCAGCTCACCCAGCGCCTCTTACGAGCAGTACTTC
v_call: TRBV18
d_call: .
j_call: TRBJ2-7
clone_size: .

cdr3_aa: CASSEARGTEKLFF
cdr3_nt: TGTGCCAGCAGTGAGGCCAGGGGAACCGAAAAACTGTTTTTT
v_call: TRBV2
d_call: .
j_call: TRBJ1-4
clone_size: .

cdr3_aa: CASSFIAGSYEQYF
cdr3_nt: TGTGCCAGCAGCTTTATAGCGGGCTCCTACGAGCAGTACTTC
v_call: TRBV7-2
d_call: TRBD2
j_call: TRBJ2-7
clone_size: .

cdr3_aa: CASSQGKAWTGSTEAFF
cdr3_nt: TGTGCCAGCAGCCAGGGAAAGGCTTGGACAGGTTCCACTGAAGCTTTCTTT
v_call: TRBV14
d_call: TRBD1
j_call: TRBJ1-1
clone_size: many

cdr3_aa: CSVEDLLGSGGYEQYF
cdr3_nt: TGCAGCGTTGAAGATCTTTTGGGTAGCGGGGGCTACGAGCAGTACTTC
v_call: TRBV29-1
d_call: TRBD2
j_call: TRBJ2-7
clone_size: few

cdr3_aa: CATSDRVDYGYTF
cdr3_nt: TGTGCCACCAGCGACAGGGTTGACTATGGCTACACCTTC
v_call: TRBV24-1
d_call: TRBD1
j_call: TRBJ1-2
clone_size: .

cdr3_aa: CASLDGWGTGTDTQYF
cdr3_nt: TGTGCCAGCCTTGACGGATGGGGGACTGGCACAGATACGCAGTATTTT
v_call: TRBV28
d_call: .
j_call: TRBJ2-3
clone_size: .

cdr3_aa: CASSYSLKTLSSYEQYF
cdr3_nt: TGTGCCAGCAGTTACTCGTTAAAGACTTTAAGCTCCTACGAGCAGTACTTC
v_call: TRBV6-2/TRBV6-3
d_call: .
j_call: TRBJ2-7
clone_size: .

cdr3_aa: CASRVGRGAGLIAGKSTGELFF
cdr3_nt: TGTGCCAGCCGCGTAGGTAGGGGAGCGGGGCTAATAGCGGGGAAAAGCACCGGGGAGCTGTTTTTT
v_call: TRBV9
d_call: TRBD2
j_call: TRBJ2-2
clone_size: once

cdr3_aa: CASSQGTEQAGYEQYF
cdr3_nt: TGCGCCAGCAGCCAAGGGACCGAACAGGCGGGGTACGAGCAGTACTTC
v_call: TRBV4-3
d_call: .
j_call: TRBJ2-7
clone_size: .

cdr3_aa: CASSPDRSSTDTQYF
cdr3_nt: TGTGCCAGCAGCCCGGACAGGTCTAGCACAGATACGCAGTATTTT
v_call: TRBV7-9
d_call: TRBD1
j_call: TRBJ2-3
clone_size: .

cdr3_aa: CASSGDRLHEQYF
cdr3_nt: TGCGCCAGCAGCGGGGACAGGCTCCACGAGCAGTACTTC
v_call: TRBV5-1
d_call: TRBD1
j_call: TRBJ2-7
clone_size: few

cdr3_aa: CASSGGTGRDEQFF
cdr3_nt: TGCGCCAGCAGTGGGGGGACAGGGCGGGATGAGCAGTTCTTC
v_call: TRBV10-2
d_call: TRBD1
j_call: TRBJ2-1
clone_size: .

cdr3_aa: CASSWRGRGLEKLFF
cdr3_nt: TGTGCCAGCAGCTGGAGGGGCAGGGGGCTGGAAAAACTGTTTTTT
v_call: TRBV7-2
d_call: TRBD1
j_call: TRBJ1-4
clone_size: .

cdr3_aa: CASSLVTPGDYGYTF
cdr3_nt: TGCGCCAGCAGCTTGGTGACGCCGGGGGACTATGGCTACACCTTC
v_call: TRBV5-1
d_call: .
j_call: TRBJ1-2
clone_size: .

cdr3_aa: CASSTGVGFVGQYF
cdr3_nt: TGCGCCAGCAGCACCGGAGTCGGCTTCGTCGGGCAGTACTTC
v_call: TRBV5-1
d_call: .
j_call: TRBJ2-7
clone_size: .

cdr3_aa: CASRRDRAETQYF
cdr3_nt: TGTGCCAGCAGACGGGACAGGGCTGAGACCCAGTACTTC
v_call: TRBV28
d_call: TRBD1
j_call: TRBJ2-5
clone_size: .

cdr3_aa: CASSNRDRDEKLFF
cdr3_nt: TGTGCCAGCAGCAACCGGGACAGGGATGAAAAACTGTTTTTT
v_call: TRBV11-2
d_call: TRBD1
j_call: TRBJ1-4
clone_size: .

cdr3_aa: CASSKIAGVYNEQFF
cdr3_nt: TGTGCCAGCAGCAAGATAGCGGGAGTTTACAATGAGCAGTTCTTC
v_call: TRBV21-1
d_call: .
j_call: TRBJ2-1
clone_size: .

cdr3_aa: CASSLAGLETQYF
cdr3_nt: TGTGCCAGCAGCTTAGCTGGGCTTGAGACCCAGTACTTC
v_call: TRBV7-9
d_call: .
j_call: TRBJ2-5
clone_size: once

cdr3_aa: CASSQLGAAAQYF
cdr3_nt: TGCGCCAGCAGCCAGTTGGGGGCGGCGGCCCAGTACTTC
v_call: TRBV4-1
d_call: .
j_call: TRBJ2-5
clone_size: .

cdr3_aa: CATVSGLAGNEQFF
cdr3_nt: TGTGCCACCGTCTCCGGACTAGCGGGGAATGAGCAGTTCTTC
v_call: TRBV28
d_call: TRBD2
j_call: TRBJ2-1
clone_size: .

cdr3_aa: CASSQEQDSNQPQHF
cdr3_nt: TGCGCCAGCAGCCAAGAGCAGGATAGCAATCAGCCCCAGCATTTT
v_call: TRBV4-1
d_call: .
j_call: TRBJ1-5
clone_size: .

cdr3_aa: CASSLNRDAEAFF
cdr3_nt: TGTGCCAGCAGCTTAAACAGGGATGCTGAAGCTTTCTTT
v_call: TRBV7-2
d_call: .
j_call: TRBJ1-1
clone_size: .

cdr3_aa: CASSVEGEGTKYF
cdr3_nt: TGTGCCAGCAGCGTAGAAGGGGAAGGTACGAAGTACTTC
v_call: TRBV9
d_call: .
j_call: TRBJ2-7
clone_size: .

cdr3_aa: CASSLEGYYGYTF
cdr3_nt: TGTGCCAGCAGCTTGGAGGGGTACTATGGCTACACCTTC
v_call: TRBV5-4
d_call: .
j_call: TRBJ1-2
clone_size: .

cdr3_aa: CASSLRTVHNTEAFF
cdr3_nt: TGTGCCAGCAGTCTCCGGACAGTTCATAACACTGAAGCTTTCTTT
v_call: TRBV2
d_call: .
j_call: TRBJ1-1
clone_size: .

cdr3_aa: CASSSSITLLGYTF
cdr3_nt: TGTGCCAGCAGCTCGAGCATCACCCTCCTTGGCTACACCTTC
v_call: TRBV11-2
d_call: .
j_call: TRBJ1-2
clone_size: .

cdr3_aa: CAWSRNTEAFF
cdr3_nt: TGTGCCTGGAGCAGGAACACTGAAGCTTTCTTT
v_call: TRBV30
d_call: .
j_call: TRBJ1-1
clone_size: .

cdr3_aa: CASSPLAGGLTDTQYF
cdr3_nt: TGTGCCAGCAGCCCTCTAGCGGGAGGGCTCACAGATACGCAGTATTTT
v_call: TRBV4-2
d_call: TRBD2
j_call: TRBJ2-3
clone_size: .

cdr3_aa: CASSSTSGRTGLGELFF
cdr3_nt: TGCGCCAGCAGCTCCACTAGCGGGAGAACGGGGCTCGGGGAGCTGTTTTTT
v_call: TRBV5-1
d_call: TRBD2
j_call: TRBJ2-2
clone_size: few

cdr3_aa: CASSQPLAGGPETQYF
cdr3_nt: TGTGCCAGCAGTCAACCGCTAGCGGGAGGGCCAGAGACCCAGTACTTC
v_call: TRBV28
d_call: TRBD2
j_call: TRBJ2-5
clone_size: once

cdr3_aa: CASSFDRGTEAFF
cdr3_nt: TGTGCCAGCAGCTTTGACAGGGGCACTGAAGCTTTCTTT
v_call: TRBV7-2
d_call: TRBD1
j_call: TRBJ1-1
clone_size: .

cdr3_aa: CASSPGLAGVRGDF
cdr3_nt: TGTGCCAGCAGCCCGGGACTAGCGGGAGTGCGGGGGGACTTC
v_call: TRBV7-9
d_call: TRBD2
j_call: TRBJ2-5
clone_size: .

cdr3_aa: CAWSSGHSYEQYF
cdr3_nt: TGTGCCTGGAGTTCAGGACATTCCTACGAGCAGTACTTC
v_call: TRBV30
d_call: .
j_call: TRBJ2-7
clone_size: .

cdr3_aa: CASSPSGLSNQPQHF
cdr3_nt: TGTGCCAGCTCACCCTCCGGACTTAGCAATCAGCCCCAGCATTTT
v_call: TRBV18
d_call: .
j_call: TRBJ1-5
clone_size: .

cdr3_aa: CATSPLGGGSTDTQYF
cdr3_nt: TGTGCCACCTCACCTCTAGGCGGCGGGAGCACAGATACGCAGTATTTT
v_call: TRBV19
d_call: .
j_call: TRBJ2-3
clone_size: .

cdr3_aa: CASSTTGKAFF
cdr3_nt: TGTGCCAGCAGTACTACAGGGAAAGCTTTCTTT
v_call: TRBV6-5
d_call: .
j_call: TRBJ1-1
clone_size: .

cdr3_aa: CSAYVGNQPQHF
cdr3_nt: TGCAGCGCCTACGTCGGTAATCAGCCCCAGCATTTT
v_call: TRBV29-1
d_call: .
j_call: TRBJ1-5
clone_size: .

cdr3_aa: CAWRGGQVGSTEAFF
cdr3_nt: TGTGCCTGGAGGGGGGGACAGGTGGGTAGCACTGAAGCTTTCTTT
v_call: TRBV30
d_call: TRBD1
j_call: TRBJ1-1
clone_size: .

cdr3_aa: CASSREGTSGSHEQYF
cdr3_nt: TGTGCCAGCAGCAGAGAAGGGACTAGCGGGAGCCACGAGCAGTACTTC
v_call: TRBV7-2
d_call: TRBD2
j_call: TRBJ2-7
clone_size: .

cdr3_aa: CAWSVLVTEAFF
cdr3_nt: TGTGCCTGGAGTGTACTAGTTACTGAAGCTTTCTTT
v_call: TRBV30
d_call: .
j_call: TRBJ1-1
clone_size: few

cdr3_aa: CASSPTEGRVETQYF
cdr3_nt: TGTGCCAGCAGCCCGACCGAAGGCAGGGTGGAGACCCAGTACTTC
v_call: TRBV7-2
d_call: .
j_call: TRBJ2-5
clone_size: .

cdr3_aa: CASSGQGAREGYTF
cdr3_nt: TGCGCCAGCAGCGGACAGGGGGCGAGGGAAGGCTACACCTTC
v_call: TRBV5-1
d_call: TRBD1
j_call: TRBJ1-2
clone_size: .

cdr3_aa: CASSPRGRHSGANVLTF
cdr3_nt: TGTGCCAGCAGCCCCAGGGGGCGGCACTCTGGGGCCAACGTCCTGACTTTC
v_call: TRBV6-2/TRBV6-3
d_call: TRBD1
j_call: TRBJ2-6
clone_size: .

cdr3_aa: CASRGGQENTEAFF
cdr3_nt: TGTGCCAGTAGGGGAGGGCAGGAGAACACTGAAGCTTTCTTT
v_call: TRBV19
d_call: .
j_call: TRBJ1-1
clone_size: .

cdr3_aa: CASSVSGPSYNEQFF
cdr3_nt: TGTGCCAGCAGCGTTAGCGGTCCCTCCTACAATGAGCAGTTCTTC
v_call: TRBV7-3
d_call: .
j_call: TRBJ2-1
clone_size: .

cdr3_aa: CASSYAPREYTEAFF
cdr3_nt: TGTGCCAGCAGCTATGCTCCCAGGGAATACACTGAAGCTTTCTTT
v_call: TRBV2
d_call: .
j_call: TRBJ1-1
clone_size: .

cdr3_aa: CASSLSTEQYF
cdr3_nt: TGTGCCAGCAGCCTGAGTACCGAGCAGTACTTC
v_call: TRBV5-8
d_call: .
j_call: TRBJ2-7
clone_size: .

cdr3_aa: CASSLGLAFPFGVFF
cdr3_nt: TGCGCCAGCAGCCTCGGACTAGCCTTCCCCTTTGGCGTGTTCTTC
v_call: TRBV4-1
d_call: TRBD2
j_call: TRBJ2-1
clone_size: .

cdr3_aa: CASSEYRASVVGNQPQHF
cdr3_nt: TGTGCCAGCAGTGAATACAGGGCGTCGGTGGTCGGCAATCAGCCCCAGCATTTT
v_call: TRBV6-1
d_call: .
j_call: TRBJ1-5
clone_size: .

cdr3_aa: CASSVAQGNTEAFF
cdr3_nt: TGTGCCAGCAGCGTAGCTCAGGGGAACACTGAAGCTTTCTTT
v_call: TRBV9
d_call: .
j_call: TRBJ1-1
clone_size: .

cdr3_aa: CASSLPNNRGEETQYF
cdr3_nt: TGTGCCAGCAGTTTACCCAACAACAGGGGGGAAGAGACCCAGTACTTC
v_call: TRBV28
d_call: TRBD1
j_call: TRBJ2-5
clone_size: .

cdr3_aa: CASSLGLSTDTQYF
cdr3_nt: TGTGCCAGCAGCTTGGGACTTAGCACAGATACGCAGTATTTT
v_call: TRBV7-9
d_call: .
j_call: TRBJ2-3
clone_size: .

cdr3_aa: CASSLVRSGAGELFF
cdr3_nt: TGTGCCAGCAGCTTAGTACGGAGCGGGGCCGGGGAGCTGTTTTTT
v_call: TRBV7-9
d_call: TRBD2
j_call: TRBJ2-2
clone_size: .

cdr3_aa: CASSLIRGDQPQHF
cdr3_nt: TGTGCCAGCAGTTTAATCAGGGGCGATCAGCCCCAGCATTTT
v_call: TRBV28
d_call: .
j_call: TRBJ1-5
clone_size: .

cdr3_aa: CASRPLDRDRGAKNIQYF
cdr3_nt: TGTGCCAGTAGACCCTTAGACCGGGACAGGGGAGCCAAAAACATTCAGTACTTC
v_call: TRBV19
d_call: TRBD1
j_call: TRBJ2-4
clone_size: .